This record concerns one T cell receptor (beta chain) sequence. Its antigen is unidentified. The data derive from a study of cytomegalovirus exposure and HLA in healthy donors. Regarding the study as a whole: Researchers catalogued about 160 TCR beta chains as cytomegalovirus-associated.

The germline gives CDR1 SEHNR, CDR2 FQNEAQ (reference sequence). V lost 1 base to trimming and J lost 10 bases; unmatched junction nucleotides: 7. The CDR3 contains 14 residues. Both 60 Vbeta primers and 13 Jbeta primers went into the PCR. Assay used: immunoSEQ multiplex PCR; TCRdb lists only in-frame clones, some missing. The table records 180,000 or so clones, about two thirds of them present only once. The CMV serostatus of this donor was not recorded. This chain uses TRBV7-9 with TRBJ1-2; TRBD1 matches at 9 bases. Sequencing was carried out using PBMCs. This sequence was found in a human donor in good health. The CDR3 nucleotides read TGTGCCAGCAGCTTAGGCCGGGACAGGGACATCTACACCTTC. It yields the protein CASSLGRDRDIYTF.